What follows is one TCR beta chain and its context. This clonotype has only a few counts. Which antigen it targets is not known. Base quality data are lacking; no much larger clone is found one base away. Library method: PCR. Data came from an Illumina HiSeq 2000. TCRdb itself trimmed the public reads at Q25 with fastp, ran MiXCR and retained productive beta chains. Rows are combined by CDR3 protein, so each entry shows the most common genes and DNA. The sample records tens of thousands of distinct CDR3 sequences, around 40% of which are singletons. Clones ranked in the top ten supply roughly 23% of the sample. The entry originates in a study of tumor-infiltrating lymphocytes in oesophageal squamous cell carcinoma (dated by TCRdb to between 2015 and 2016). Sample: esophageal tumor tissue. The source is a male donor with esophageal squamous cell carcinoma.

The CDR3: CASSRGASGANVLTF. The DNA reads TGCGCCAGCAGCCGAGGGGCCTCCGGGGCCAACGTCCTGACTTTC. The chain is made from TRBV4-1 and TRBJ2-6; the D segment is perhaps TRBD1 or TRBD2, each sharing 5 matched bases. Trimming costs V 4 bases and J 4 bases, and their ends lie 11 bases apart. CDR1 and CDR2 (MGHRA, YSYEKL) derive from the germline V gene. Inclusive of the bounding cysteine and phenylalanine, the CDR3 is 15 residues long. Only the CDR3 DNA stays, 45 bases, in frame from base 1.